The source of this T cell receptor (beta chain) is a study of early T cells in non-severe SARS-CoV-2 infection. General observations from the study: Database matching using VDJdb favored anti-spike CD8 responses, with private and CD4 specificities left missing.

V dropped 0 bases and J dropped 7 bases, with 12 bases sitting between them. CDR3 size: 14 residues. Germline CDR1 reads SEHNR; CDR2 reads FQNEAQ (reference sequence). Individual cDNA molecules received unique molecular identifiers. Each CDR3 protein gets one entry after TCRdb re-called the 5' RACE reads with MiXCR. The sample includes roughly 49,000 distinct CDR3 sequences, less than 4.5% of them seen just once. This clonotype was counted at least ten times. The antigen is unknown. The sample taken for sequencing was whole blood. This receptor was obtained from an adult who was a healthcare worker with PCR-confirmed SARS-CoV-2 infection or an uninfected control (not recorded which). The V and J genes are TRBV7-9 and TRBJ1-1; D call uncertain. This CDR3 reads CASSLASRRIEAFF. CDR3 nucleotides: TGTGCCAGCAGCTTAGCATCCCGACGAATTGAAGCTTTCTTT. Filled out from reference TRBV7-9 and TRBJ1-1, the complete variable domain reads DTGVSQNPRHKITKRGQNVTFRCDPISEHNRLYWYRQTLGQGPEFLTYFQNEAQLEKSRLLSDRFSAERPKGSFSTLEIQRTEQGDSAMYLCASSLASRRIEAFFGQGTRLTVV.